Described below is a single T cell receptor beta chain sequence and its context. Germline CDR1 MNHEY, CDR2 SMNVEV (reference sequence). The CDR3 length is 16 residues. Trimming removed 5 bases from V and 9 bases from J; junction bases left unmatched: 8. The protocol was immunoSEQ multiplex PCR, while the TCRdb copy is restricted to in-frame clones and leaves out a portion. The table lists approximately 200,000 clones, around 88% of them singletons, with around 1.5% in the top ten. This sample stems from a study of blood T cell repertoires in COVID-19. Turning to the study itself: Both acute and convalescent COVID-19 samples were obtained from the United States, Italy and Spain.

The sequence derives from a man aged 18 to 29 with active or convalescent COVID-19. Sequencing was done on a sample of peripheral blood. The chain couples TRBV27 to TRBJ1-6; TRBD1 matches 12 bases. The CDR3 DNA reads as TGTGCCAGCAGTGACATGACGGGACAGGGGGCTTCACCCCTCCACTTT. This encodes CASSDMTGQGASPLHF.